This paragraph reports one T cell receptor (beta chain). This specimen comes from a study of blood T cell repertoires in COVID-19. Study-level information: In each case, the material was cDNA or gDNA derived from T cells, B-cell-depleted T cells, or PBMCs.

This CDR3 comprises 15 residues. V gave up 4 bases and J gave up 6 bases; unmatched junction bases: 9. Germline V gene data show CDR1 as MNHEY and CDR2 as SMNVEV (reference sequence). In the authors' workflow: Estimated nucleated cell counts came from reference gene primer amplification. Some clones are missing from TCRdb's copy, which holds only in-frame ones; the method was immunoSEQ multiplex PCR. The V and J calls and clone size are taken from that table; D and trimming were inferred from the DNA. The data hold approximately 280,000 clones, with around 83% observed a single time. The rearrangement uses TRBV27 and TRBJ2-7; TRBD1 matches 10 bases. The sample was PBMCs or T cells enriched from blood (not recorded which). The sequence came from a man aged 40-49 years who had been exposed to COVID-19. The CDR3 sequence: CASSSGTGAAREQYF. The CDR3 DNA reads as TGTGCCAGCAGTTCCGGGACAGGGGCCGCCCGCGAGCAGTACTTC.